The source of this T cell receptor beta chain is a study of T-cell reconstitution after alpha-beta-depleted transplantation in children. Looked up from germline, CDR1 is DFQATT and CDR2 is SNEGSKA (reference sequence). V was pared by 2 bases and J by 3 bases, with 9 bases of the junction left unmatched. The CDR3 is 15 residues long. Library preparation (for TCRbeta) was performed with unique molecular identifiers. TCRdb re-called the PCR reads with MiXCR, one entry per CDR3 protein. The table shows some 200,000 distinct CDR3 sequences, with approximately 8.4% occurring only once. A remark on this clonotype: The target antigen is unknown.

Whole-study results and caveats: Newly produced T cells mostly accounted for T-cell counts and diversity one year post-transplant.

The input for sequencing was PBMCs, mostly from graft donor cells, taken 360 days after TCRalphabeta/CD19-depleted stem cell transplant. This receptor was obtained from a male patient aged 2-10 years who had a stem cell transplant for acute myeloid leukemia, so the T cells may come from the graft donor. This chain joins TRBV20-1 and TRBJ2-7; 8 nucleotides match TRBD2. As DNA, the CDR3 is TGCAGTGCTAGACCAGCGGGAGTTCTCCGCTACGAGCAGTACTTC. It specifies CSARPAGVLRYEQYF.